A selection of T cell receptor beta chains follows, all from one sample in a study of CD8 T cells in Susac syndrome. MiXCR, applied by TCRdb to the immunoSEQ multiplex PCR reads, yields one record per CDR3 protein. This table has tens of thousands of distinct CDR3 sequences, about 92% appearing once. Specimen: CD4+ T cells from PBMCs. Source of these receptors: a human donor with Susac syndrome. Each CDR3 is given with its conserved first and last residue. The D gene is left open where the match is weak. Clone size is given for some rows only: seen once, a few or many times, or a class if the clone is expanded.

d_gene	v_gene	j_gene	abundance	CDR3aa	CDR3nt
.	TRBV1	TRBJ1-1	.	CTSSQDLGKLNTEAFF	TGCACCAGCAGCCAAGATCTCGGGAAACTTAACACTGAAGCTTTCTTT
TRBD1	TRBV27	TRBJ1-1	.	CASRQGGAGTEAFF	TGTGCCAGCAGACAGGGGGGCGCAGGGACTGAAGCTTTCTTT
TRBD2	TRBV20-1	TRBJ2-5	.	CSAVLAGPGKTQYF	TGCAGTGCCGTTCTAGCGGGGCCAGGGAAGACCCAGTACTTC
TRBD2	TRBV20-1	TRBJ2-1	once	CSARLAGSSYNEQFF	TGCAGTGCGAGACTAGCGGGGAGCTCCTACAATGAGCAGTTCTTC
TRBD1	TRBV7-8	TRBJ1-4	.	CASSLARTGREKLFF	TGTGCCAGCAGCTTAGCCCGGACAGGGAGGGAAAAACTGTTTTTT
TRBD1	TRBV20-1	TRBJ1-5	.	CSARVSGTGYNQPQHF	TGCAGTGCTAGAGTCTCCGGGACAGGGTACAATCAGCCCCAGCATTTT
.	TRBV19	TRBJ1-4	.	CASSSRQAREKLFF	TGTGCCAGTAGTAGCCGGCAAGCTCGAGAAAAACTGTTTTTT
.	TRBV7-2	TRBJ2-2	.	CASSLDRATAGELFF	TGTGCCAGCAGCTTAGACAGGGCGACTGCCGGGGAGCTGTTTTTT
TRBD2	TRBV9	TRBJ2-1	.	CASSVMAGVSYNEQFF	TGTGCCAGCAGCGTAATGGCGGGAGTCTCCTACAATGAGCAGTTCTTC
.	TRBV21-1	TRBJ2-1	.	CASGPSAPLGGTNEQFF	TGTGCCAGCGGGCCCAGCGCGCCCCTGGGGGGTACCAATGAGCAGTTCTTC
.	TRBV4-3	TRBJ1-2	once	CASSQDPLDNYGYTF	TGCGCCAGCAGCCAAGATCCGTTGGATAACTATGGCTACACCTTC
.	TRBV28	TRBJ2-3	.	CASIPLVGGTDTQYF	TGTGCCAGCATCCCTCTCGTGGGGGGCACAGATACGCAGTATTTT
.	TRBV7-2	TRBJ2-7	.	CASSLATGQTYEQYF	TGTGCCAGCAGCTTAGCTACGGGGCAAACCTACGAGCAGTACTTC
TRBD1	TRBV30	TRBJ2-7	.	CAWSVRRTGERYEQYF	TGTGCCTGGAGTGTACGCAGGACAGGGGAGAGGTACGAGCAGTACTTC
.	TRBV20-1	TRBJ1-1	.	CSASSAGTEAFF	TGCAGTGCTAGTTCTGCAGGGACTGAAGCTTTCTTT
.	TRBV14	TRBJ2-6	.	CASSRTGSGANVLTF	TGTGCCAGCAGCCGTACAGGCTCTGGGGCCAACGTCCTGACTTTC
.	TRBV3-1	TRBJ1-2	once	CTSSFRDIGPTGYTF	TGTACCAGCAGCTTCCGGGACATCGGCCCAACCGGCTACACCTTC
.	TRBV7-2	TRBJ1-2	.	CASSLVGGYGYTF	TGTGCCAGCAGCTTAGTAGGAGGGTATGGCTACACCTTC
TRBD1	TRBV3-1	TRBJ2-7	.	CASSPYRDRGRGEQYF	TGTGCCAGCAGCCCGTACCGGGACAGGGGGCGCGGCGAGCAGTACTTC
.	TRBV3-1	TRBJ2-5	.	CASSRVDETQYF	TGTGCCAGCAGCCGGGTCGACGAGACCCAGTACTTC
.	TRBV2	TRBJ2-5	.	CASSRLDEETQYF	TGTGCCAGCAGTAGACTAGACGAAGAGACCCAGTACTTC
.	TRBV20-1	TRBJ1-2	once	CSARDKGANYGYTF	TGCAGTGCTAGAGATAAAGGGGCCAACTATGGCTACACCTTC
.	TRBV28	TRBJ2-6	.	CASSRGVSGANVLTF	TGTGCCAGCAGCAGAGGGGTTTCTGGGGCCAACGTCCTGACTTTC
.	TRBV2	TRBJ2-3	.	CASSWSLLDTQYF	TGTGCCAGCAGTTGGTCTCTACTAGATACGCAGTATTTT
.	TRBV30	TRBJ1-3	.	CAWSTGTSGNTIYF	TGTGCCTGGAGTACAGGCACATCTGGAAACACCATATATTTT
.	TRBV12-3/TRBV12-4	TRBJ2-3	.	CASLPGEAQGDTQYF	TGTGCCAGCCTGCCCGGAGAAGCCCAGGGAGATACGCAGTATTTT
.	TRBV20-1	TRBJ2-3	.	CSARGRGSTDTQYF	TGCAGTGCTAGGGGGCGGGGTAGCACAGATACGCAGTATTTT
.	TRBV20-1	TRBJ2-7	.	CSARDRGGVSEQYF	TGCAGTGCTAGAGACAGGGGTGGGGTGTCCGAGCAGTACTTC
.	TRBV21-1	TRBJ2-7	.	CASSKEETGGYEQYF	TGTGCCAGCAGCAAAGAAGAGACAGGGGGCTACGAGCAGTACTTC
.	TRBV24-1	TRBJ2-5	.	CATSDYRSRQETQYF	TGTGCCACCAGTGATTACAGGTCGAGACAAGAGACCCAGTACTTC
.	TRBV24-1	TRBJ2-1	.	CATSDNPGAPTEQFF	TGTGCCACCAGTGATAACCCGGGAGCCCCAACTGAGCAGTTCTTC
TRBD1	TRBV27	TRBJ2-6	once	CASSRIGTGVDGANVLTF	TGTGCCAGCAGTAGAATTGGGACAGGGGTTGATGGGGCCAACGTCCTGACTTTC
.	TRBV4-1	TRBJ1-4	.	CASSQGFPIGGKLFF	TGCGCCAGCAGCCAAGGATTCCCCATCGGAGGAAAACTGTTTTTT
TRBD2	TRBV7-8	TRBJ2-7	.	CASSLQSASGIYEQYF	TGTGCCAGCAGCCTCCAATCGGCTAGCGGGATCTACGAGCAGTACTTC
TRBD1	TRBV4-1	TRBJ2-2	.	CASSLGTVISGELFF	TGCGCCAGCAGCCTCGGGACAGTAATCAGCGGGGAGCTGTTTTTT
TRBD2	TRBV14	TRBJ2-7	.	CASSQDKWGRVYEQYF	TGTGCCAGCAGCCAAGATAAATGGGGGAGGGTCTACGAGCAGTACTTC
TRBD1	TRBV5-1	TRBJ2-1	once	CASRIGQGTEQFF	TGCGCCAGCAGAATCGGACAGGGAACTGAGCAGTTCTTC
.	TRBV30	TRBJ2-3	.	CAWSVDSADTQYF	TGTGCCTGGAGTGTGGACAGCGCAGATACGCAGTATTTT
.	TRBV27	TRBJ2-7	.	CASSSISGTNSYEQYF	TGTGCCAGCAGTTCGATAAGCGGGACAAACTCCTACGAGCAGTACTTC
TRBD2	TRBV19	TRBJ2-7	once	CASSAPGLAGGPYEQYF	TGTGCCAGTAGTGCCCCGGGACTAGCGGGGGGACCCTACGAGCAGTACTTC
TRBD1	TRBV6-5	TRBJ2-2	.	CASSYSARGRLSGTGELFF	TGTGCCAGCAGTTACTCGGCCAGGGGGCGCCTAAGTGGGACCGGGGAGCTGTTTTTT
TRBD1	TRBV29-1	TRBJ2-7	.	CSVEKGTGGFYEQYF	TGCAGCGTTGAGAAAGGGACAGGGGGCTTCTACGAGCAGTACTTC
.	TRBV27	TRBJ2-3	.	CASSLMGTDTQYF	TGTGCCAGCAGTTTAATGGGGACAGATACGCAGTATTTT
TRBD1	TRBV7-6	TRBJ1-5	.	CASSATGTGSNQPQHF	TGTGCCAGCAGCGCAACCGGGACAGGGAGCAATCAGCCCCAGCATTTT